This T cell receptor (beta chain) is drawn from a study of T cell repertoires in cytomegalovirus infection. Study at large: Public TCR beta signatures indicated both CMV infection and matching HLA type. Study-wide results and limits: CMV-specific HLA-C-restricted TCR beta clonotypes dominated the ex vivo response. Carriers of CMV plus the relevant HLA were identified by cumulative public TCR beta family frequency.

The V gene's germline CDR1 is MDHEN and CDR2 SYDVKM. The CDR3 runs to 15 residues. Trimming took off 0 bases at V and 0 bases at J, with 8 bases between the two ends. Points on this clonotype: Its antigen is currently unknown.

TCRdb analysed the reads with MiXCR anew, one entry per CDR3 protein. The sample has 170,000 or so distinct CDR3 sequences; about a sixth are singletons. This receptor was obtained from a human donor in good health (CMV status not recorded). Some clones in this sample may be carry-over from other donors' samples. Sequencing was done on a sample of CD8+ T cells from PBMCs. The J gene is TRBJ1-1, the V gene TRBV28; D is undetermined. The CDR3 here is CASSLWGGLNTEAFF. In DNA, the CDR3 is TGTGCCAGCAGTTTATGGGGAGGACTGAACACTGAAGCTTTCTTT.